A single T cell receptor beta chain is shown here with its context. These data belong to a study of cytomegalovirus exposure and HLA in healthy donors. Study information: Findings of an earlier analysis included 117 million unique TCR beta sequences from 180 million or so T cells.

PCR employed 60 Vbeta and 13 Jbeta primers. TCRdb keeps only in-frame clones here, not all; method: immunoSEQ multiplex PCR. The repertoire holds roughly 200,000 clones, with 75% to 90% as singletons. The CDR3 is made up of 18 amino acids. Germline trimming cut 0 bases from V and 4 bases from J; bases unmatched to any gene: 8. Germline V gene sequence: CDR1 LNHNV, CDR2 YYDKDF (reference sequence). Sequences were obtained from PBMCs. The chain employs TRBV15 and TRBJ2-6; 8 bases line up with TRBD1. The receptor's source is a woman aged 40-49 years in good health and CMV-seronegative. The CDR3 protein is CATSREGTGLGGANVLTF. In DNA, the CDR3 is TGTGCCACCAGCAGAGAAGGGACAGGCCTTGGGGGGGCCAACGTCCTGACTTTC.